The source of this T cell receptor (beta chain) is a study of OX40 agonist ivuxolimab in advanced cancers. Study background: A mean age of roughly 62 years, range about 20 to 90, was recorded, and 70% to 85% were male.

Sequenced by immunoSEQ multiplex PCR; TCRdb stores in-frame clones only, minus some. The top ten hold 1.9% of the sample, which has about 65,000 clones, more than 80% seen once. This clone appeared a few times. Trimming cost V 5 bases and J 2 bases, with 15 bases left between them. Germline V lookup: CDR1 GTSNPN, CDR2 SVGIG (reference sequence). This CDR3 region has 14 residues. J is TRBJ2-5 and V is TRBV30; D is perhaps TRBD2 (6 bases). The specimen comprised CD4+ or CD8+ T cells sorted from blood, sampled in a trial of the OX40 agonist ivuxolimab. The receptor was isolated from an adult with an advanced solid tumor such as melanoma, head and neck, liver or kidney cancer. The CDR3 spells CAWLRAGLQETQYF. The CDR3, as DNA: TGTGCCTGGCTCCGTGCGGGATTACAAGAGACCCAGTACTTC.